Listed here is a single T cell receptor (beta chain). These data originate in a study of radiotherapy plus CTLA-4 blockade in lung cancer. Across the whole study: The study recorded objective responses in 18% of patients and disease control in under 35%.

Libraries were prepared by immunoSEQ multiplex PCR; TCRdb keeps only in-frame clonotypes and omits some of them. This table has tens of thousands of clones, around 90% appearing once. Sample: peripheral blood, taken from a patient treated with radiotherapy plus ipilimumab. The receptor was derived from a human donor with non-small cell lung cancer that progressed on radiotherapy plus ipilimumab.

Written as DNA, the CDR3 is TGCGCCAGCAGCCTCACTAGCGGGAGGGCCTTTGTAGATACGCAGTATTTT. The encoded protein is CASSLTSGRAFVDTQYF. The chain uses TRBV4-3 and TRBJ2-3, with 13 bases lining up with TRBD2. The V gene's germline CDR1 is LGHNA and CDR2 YSLEER. The CDR3 consists of 17 residues. The trim removed 4 bases at V and 5 bases at J, leaving 9 bases unmatched.